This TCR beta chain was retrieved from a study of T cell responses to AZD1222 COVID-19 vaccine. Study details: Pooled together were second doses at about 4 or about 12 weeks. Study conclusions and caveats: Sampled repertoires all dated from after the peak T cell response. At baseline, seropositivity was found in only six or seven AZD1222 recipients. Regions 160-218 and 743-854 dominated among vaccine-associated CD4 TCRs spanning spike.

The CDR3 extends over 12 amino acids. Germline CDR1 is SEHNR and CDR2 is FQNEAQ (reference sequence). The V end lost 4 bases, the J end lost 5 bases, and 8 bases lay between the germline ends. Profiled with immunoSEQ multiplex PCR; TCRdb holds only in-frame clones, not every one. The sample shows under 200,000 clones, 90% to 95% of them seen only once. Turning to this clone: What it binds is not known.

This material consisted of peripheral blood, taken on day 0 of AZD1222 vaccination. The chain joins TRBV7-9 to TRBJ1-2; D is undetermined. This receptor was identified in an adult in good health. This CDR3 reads CASSSEIYGYTF. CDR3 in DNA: TGTGCCAGCAGCTCGGAAATTTATGGCTACACCTTC.